These T cell receptor beta chains were read from a single sample in a study of blood T cell repertoires in COVID-19. Repertoires were generated with immunoSEQ multiplex PCR, while TCRdb's copy carries only in-frame clones and drops some. The sample includes around 140,000 clones, roughly 88% seen only once; the top ten take over 1.5%. The sample consisted of peripheral blood. These receptors all come from a man aged 65 to 85 with acute or convalescent COVID-19. Each CDR3 is given with its conserved first and last residue. Each record gives: CDR3 length, clone size, J gene, D gene, V gene, CDR3 protein, CDR3 DNA. A D gene is named only where the DNA matches it firmly. A row's size may be missing; if present it is once, few, many or a size class.

CDR3 length: 14
clone size: .
J gene: TRBJ2-7
D gene: TRBD1
V gene: TRBV7-9
CDR3 protein: CASSFRQGANEQYF
CDR3 DNA: TGTGCCAGCAGCTTTCGACAGGGGGCCAACGAGCAGTACTTC

CDR3 length: 15
clone size: .
J gene: TRBJ1-4
D gene: TRBD1
V gene: TRBV27
CDR3 protein: CASSARGLGNEKLFF
CDR3 DNA: TGTGCCAGCAGCGCCAGGGGGCTAGGTAATGAAAAACTGTTTTTT

CDR3 length: 16
clone size: .
J gene: TRBJ1-1
D gene: TRBD1
V gene: TRBV7-2
CDR3 protein: CASSARPGQKNTEAFF
CDR3 DNA: TGTGCCAGCAGCGCGAGACCGGGACAGAAGAACACTGAAGCTTTCTTT

CDR3 length: 15
clone size: .
J gene: TRBJ2-7
D gene: TRBD1
V gene: TRBV14
CDR3 protein: CASSPRTGGSSEQYF
CDR3 DNA: TGTGCCAGCAGCCCAAGGACAGGTGGGTCATCCGAGCAGTACTTC

CDR3 length: 17
clone size: .
J gene: TRBJ2-5
D gene: TRBD2
V gene: TRBV19
CDR3 protein: CASSMGWSGGRRETQYF
CDR3 DNA: TGTGCCAGTAGTATGGGGTGGAGCGGGGGTCGTCGGGAGACCCAGTACTTC

CDR3 length: 16
clone size: once
J gene: TRBJ2-1
D gene: TRBD1
V gene: TRBV7-2
CDR3 protein: CASSLPQTGADNEQFF
CDR3 DNA: TGTGCCAGCAGCTTACCCCAGACAGGGGCGGACAATGAGCAGTTCTTC

CDR3 length: 15
clone size: .
J gene: TRBJ1-2
D gene: TRBD1
V gene: TRBV5-1
CDR3 protein: CASSLQGAVNYGYTF
CDR3 DNA: TGCGCCAGCAGCTTGCAGGGGGCCGTCAACTATGGCTACACCTTC

CDR3 length: 16
clone size: .
J gene: TRBJ2-3
D gene: TRBD1
V gene: TRBV19
CDR3 protein: CASSYNRGQSTDTQYF
CDR3 DNA: TGTGCCAGTAGTTACAACAGGGGGCAGAGCACAGATACGCAGTATTTT

CDR3 length: 16
clone size: .
J gene: TRBJ2-3
D gene: TRBD2
V gene: TRBV5-1
CDR3 protein: CASSSLDSGGTDTQYF
CDR3 DNA: TGCGCCAGCAGCTCTCTGGATAGCGGGGGCACAGATACGCAGTATTTT

CDR3 length: 13
clone size: .
J gene: TRBJ1-1
D gene: TRBD1
V gene: TRBV4-1
CDR3 protein: CASSRDRYTEAFF
CDR3 DNA: TGCGCCAGCAGCAGGGACAGGTACACTGAAGCTTTCTTT

CDR3 length: 17
clone size: .
J gene: TRBJ1-5
D gene: TRBD1
V gene: TRBV19
CDR3 protein: CASSIPQGQGAYQPQHF
CDR3 DNA: TGTGCCAGTAGTATCCCACAGGGACAGGGGGCCTATCAGCCCCAGCATTTT

CDR3 length: 18
clone size: .
J gene: TRBJ2-1
D gene: TRBD2
V gene: TRBV28
CDR3 protein: CASRTGTSGRSSYNEQFF
CDR3 DNA: TGTGCCAGCAGGACCGGGACTAGCGGGAGGAGCTCCTACAATGAGCAGTTCTTC

CDR3 length: 15
clone size: .
J gene: TRBJ1-1
D gene: .
V gene: TRBV21-1
CDR3 protein: CASSKVRDRRTEAFF
CDR3 DNA: TGTGCCAGCAGCAAAGTTAGGGACAGAAGGACTGAAGCTTTCTTT

CDR3 length: 15
clone size: few
J gene: TRBJ2-1
D gene: .
V gene: TRBV5-5
CDR3 protein: CASTQGGNRDNEQFF
CDR3 DNA: TGTGCCAGCACCCAAGGGGGTAATCGGGACAATGAGCAGTTCTTC